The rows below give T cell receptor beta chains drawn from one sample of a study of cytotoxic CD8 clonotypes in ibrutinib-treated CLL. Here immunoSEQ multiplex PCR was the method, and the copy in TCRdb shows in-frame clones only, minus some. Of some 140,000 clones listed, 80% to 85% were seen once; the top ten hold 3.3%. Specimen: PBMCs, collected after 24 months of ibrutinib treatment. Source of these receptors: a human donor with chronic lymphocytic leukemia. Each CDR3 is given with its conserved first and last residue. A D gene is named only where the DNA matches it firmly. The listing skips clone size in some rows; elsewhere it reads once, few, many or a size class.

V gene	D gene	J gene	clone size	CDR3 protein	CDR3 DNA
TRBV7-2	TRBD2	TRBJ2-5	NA	CASSPGVAGAPSRETQYF	TGTGCCAGCAGCCCAGGAGTAGCGGGGGCCCCATCCCGCGAGACCCAGTACTTC
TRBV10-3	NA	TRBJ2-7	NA	CAISVYNSYEQYF	TGTGCCATCAGTGTATACAACTCCTACGAGCAGTACTTC
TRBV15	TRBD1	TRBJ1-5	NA	CATSRGGQTDQPQHF	TGTGCCACCAGCAGAGGGGGACAGACTGATCAGCCCCAGCATTTT
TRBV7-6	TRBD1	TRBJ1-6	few	CASSLQGAYNSPLHF	TGTGCCAGCAGCTTACAGGGGGCGTATAATTCACCCCTCCACTTT
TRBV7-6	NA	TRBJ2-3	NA	CASSLVGGADTQYF	TGTGCCAGCAGCTTAGTTGGAGGGGCAGATACGCAGTATTTT
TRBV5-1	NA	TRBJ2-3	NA	CASSLDGDRTDTQYF	TGCGCCAGCAGCTTGGACGGAGACCGCACAGATACGCAGTATTTT
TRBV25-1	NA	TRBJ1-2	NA	CASSEDRYGYTF	TGTGCCAGCAGTGAAGATAGGTATGGCTACACCTTC
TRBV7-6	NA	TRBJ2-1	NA	CASSLVQGNTYNEQFF	TGTGCCAGCAGCTTAGTGCAGGGGAATACCTACAATGAGCAGTTCTTC
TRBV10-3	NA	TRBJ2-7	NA	CAISKGGFSYEQYF	TGTGCCATCAGCAAGGGGGGCTTCTCCTACGAGCAGTACTTC
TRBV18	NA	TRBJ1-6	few	CASSQDRNNSPLHF	TGTGCCAGCTCGCAGGACAGAAATAATTCACCCCTCCACTTT
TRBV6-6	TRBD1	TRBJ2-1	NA	CASSYRDRYNEQFF	TGTGCCAGCAGTTACCGGGACAGGTACAATGAGCAGTTCTTC
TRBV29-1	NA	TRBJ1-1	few	CSVTVGANTEAFF	TGCAGCGTTACGGTGGGGGCGAACACTGAAGCTTTCTTT
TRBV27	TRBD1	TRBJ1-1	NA	CASSTSDRATEAFF	TGTGCCAGCAGTACATCGGACAGGGCCACTGAAGCTTTCTTT
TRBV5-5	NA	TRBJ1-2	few	CASSFSGGGEGYTF	TGTGCCAGCAGCTTTTCTGGGGGCGGCGAAGGCTACACCTTC
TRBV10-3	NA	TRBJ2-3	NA	CAITGGGTDTQYF	TGTGCCATCACCGGCGGGGGCACAGATACGCAGTATTTT
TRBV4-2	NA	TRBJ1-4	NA	CASSQAIPTTNEKLFF	TGTGCCAGCAGCCAAGCGATCCCGACAACTAATGAAAAACTGTTTTTT
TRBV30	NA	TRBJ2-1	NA	CAWSLAGPWGEQFF	TGTGCCTGGAGTCTGGCAGGGCCTTGGGGTGAGCAGTTCTTC
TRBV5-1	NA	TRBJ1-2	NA	CASSPNTGANYGYTF	TGCGCCAGCAGCCCGAACACGGGTGCGAACTATGGCTACACCTTC
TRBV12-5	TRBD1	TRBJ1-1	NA	CASGLVQGGRVANLMNTEAFF	TGTGCTAGTGGTTTGGTACAAGGGGGCAGGGTAGCAAATCTCATGAACACTGAAGCTTTCTTT
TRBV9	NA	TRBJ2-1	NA	CASSVKLDEQFF	TGTGCCAGCAGCGTAAAGCTGGATGAGCAGTTCTTC
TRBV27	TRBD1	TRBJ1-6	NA	CASSRDSDSPLHF	TGTGCCAGCAGTCGGGACAGTGATTCACCCCTCCACTTT
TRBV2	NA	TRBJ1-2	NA	CASSQVLYGYTF	TGTGCCAGCAGTCAGGTACTCTATGGCTACACCTTC